The 7 T cell receptor beta chains presented below share a single source sample, sequenced in a study of cytomegalovirus exposure and HLA in healthy donors. PCR involved 60 Vbeta and 13 Jbeta primers. Only in-frame clones appear in the TCRdb table, and some are missing; sequencing was by immunoSEQ multiplex PCR. There are 85,000 to 100,000 clones in the sample; roughly three quarters occur only once, and about 3.8% lies in the top ten. Sequencing used PBMCs. Source of these receptors: a woman in her thirties or forties in good health and CMV-seronegative.

The chain carries TRBV5-1 and TRBJ1-6; D not resolved. CDR3 length: 13 residues. V lost 5 bases, J lost 6 bases, and 9 bases lay in between. CDR1 and CDR2 from the germline V gene are SGHRS and YFSETQ. CDR3 bases: TGCGCCAGCAGAACAACGGGTAATTCACCCCTCCACTTT. This gives the protein CASRTTGNSPLHF.

The table lists this clone with a few counts. This chain uses TRBV4-2 with TRBJ1-1, with D possibly being TRBD1 (5 bases). V lost 0 bases to trimming and J lost 5 bases, with 10 bases between them. CDR3 length: 14 amino acids. Germline loops: CDR1 LGHNA, CDR2 YNFKEQ. CDR3 nucleotides: TGTGCCAGCAGCCAAGAGTCAGGGCGGACTGAAGCTTTCTTT. This sequence encodes CASSQESGRTEAFF.

V gene TRBV27 combines with J gene TRBJ1-5, with TRBD1 identical over 10 bases. V trimming: 2 bases; J trimming: 3 bases; junction bases outside the gene matches: 1. From germline, CDR1 is MNHEY and CDR2 SMNVEV (reference sequence). The CDR3 loop spans 15 amino acids. This CDR3 is CASSLDRGHNQPQHF. For the CDR3, the DNA is TGTGCCAGCAGTTTAGACAGGGGGCACAATCAGCCCCAGCATTTT.

The rearrangement links TRBV15 to TRBJ2-1, with TRBD1 matching 10 bases. Per germline, CDR1 LNHNV and CDR2 YYDKDF (reference sequence). J lost 9 bases, V lost 2 bases, and 10 bases had no gene match. The CDR3 extends over 16 amino acids. The CDR3 DNA is TGTGCCACCAGCAGAATCCCGGACAGGGGGTTTGTTGAGCAGTTCTTC. It translates to CATSRIPDRGFVEQFF.

A few counts support this clone. The gene calls are TRBV7-2 and TRBJ2-7; 9 bases line up with TRBD1. The CDR3 is 15 amino acids. After removal of 2 bases from V and 3 bases from J, the junction contained 5 bases not matched to a gene. Germline V lookup: CDR1 SGHTA, CDR2 FQGNSA. The CDR3 coding sequence is TGTGCCAGCAGCTTATCCTGGACAGGGGACTACGAGCAGTACTTC. It translates to CASSLSWTGDYEQYF.

The rearrangement joins TRBV11-3 to TRBJ2-5; TRBD2 agrees at 10 bases. Germline V CDR1 and CDR2: SGHNT, YENEEA. V was clipped by 5 bases and J by 2 bases; unmatched bases: 14. There are 18 residues in the CDR3. The CDR3 reads CASSPGDSGGLVQETQYF. The CDR3 DNA is TGTGCCAGCAGCCCCGGGGATAGCGGGGGGTTGGTACAAGAGACCCAGTACTTC.

This clone was counted only a few times. The chain combines TRBV2 with TRBJ2-7; perhaps TRBD1 as D (7 bases). The length of the CDR3 is 16 residues. Trimming left V 7 bases short and J 5 bases short, with 24 bases between. CDR1 and CDR2 from the germline V gene are SNHLY and FYNNEI. CDR3 DNA sequence: TGTGCCAGCAACCCCACGGGAGCAGGGGGAGTCCACGAGCAGTACTTC. Protein sequence: CASNPTGAGGVHEQYF. The full variable domain, rest sourced from reference TRBV2 and TRBJ2-7, is EPEVTQTPSHQVTQMGQEVILRCVPISNHLYFYWYRQILGQKVEFLVSFYNNEISEKSEIFDDQFSVERPDGSNFTLKIRSTKLEDSAMYFCASNPTGAGGVHEQYFGPGTRLTVT.